Listed here is a single TCR beta chain. Its antigen is as yet unknown. Memory CD4+ cells were the fraction left after CD45RA+ naive selection. The CDR3 has 15 amino acids. Between the trimmed V and J ends, which lost 0 bases and 0 bases, there was a span of 7 bases. The germline V gene has CDR1 SNHLY and CDR2 FYNNEI. Measured with immunoSEQ multiplex PCR; TCRdb has only the in-frame clones, and not every one. The data contain roughly 2.2 million clones, 93% of them seen just once; the ten biggest clones take up 0.35% to 0.5%. This sample was included in a study of shared clonotypes between healthy human individuals. Findings and limits, study-wide: Among the subsets, naive ones generally showed larger estimated richness than memory ones. Some clonotypes were shared by all four sorted-subset donors, while others were not shared. The non-shared ones had lower generation probabilities than the shared ones.

The clonotype originates from a young man in good health. Some clones in this sample may be carry-over from other donors' samples. Sequenced material: naive CD4+ T cells from PBMCs. Indicated subset: CD45RA+ positively selected. This sequence joins TRBV2 and TRBJ2-3; no definite D call. DNA for the CDR3: TGTGCCAGCAGTGAAGCGTTTGCTAGCACAGATACGCAGTATTTT. Protein sequence: CASSEAFASTDTQYF.